This passage covers 30 T cell receptor beta chains from one sample sequenced in a study of blood T cell repertoires in COVID-19. Using immunoSEQ multiplex PCR, the repertoire was profiled, and TCRdb retains in-frame clones only, with some absent. The repertoire consists of approximately 75,000 clones, with under 80% occurring once and the leading ten covering 2.5% to 3%. The sequenced material came from peripheral blood. These TCRs come from a human donor with acute or convalescent COVID-19. The donor label of this sample is uncertain.

The chain employs TRBV28 and TRBJ2-3, with D possibly TRBD1 on 6 matching bases. The CDR3 sequence is 13 residues long. The germline V gene encodes CDR1 MDHEN and CDR2 SYDVKM. The germline V and J ends were trimmed by 6 bases and 6 bases, with 13 bases remaining between them. The CDR3 nucleotides read TGTGCCAGCAGCCCTACAGGGAAGGATACGCAGTATTTT. It encodes CASSPTGKDTQYF.

Ten or more counts support this clone. The chain uses TRBV19 and TRBJ2-6; 7 nucleotides agree with TRBD1. The CDR3 loop spans 14 amino acids. V shed 4 bases, J shed 3 bases, and the junction held 0 bases outside the gene matches. The germline V gene encodes CDR1 LNHDA and CDR2 SQIVND (reference sequence). The CDR3 region has the DNA TGTGCCAGTAGTAGGGACAGTGGGGCCAACGTCCTGACTTTC. It is translated as CASSRDSGANVLTF.

V is TRBV5-8 and J is TRBJ1-5; no firm D call. This CDR3 spans 15 amino acids. V gave up 0 bases and J gave up 0 bases, with 7 bases separating them. The V gene's germline CDR1 is SGHTS and CDR2 YDEGEE. This CDR3 is CASSLAGYSNQPQHF. The DNA of the CDR3 is TGTGCCAGCAGCTTGGCCGGTTATAGCAATCAGCCCCAGCATTTT.

This sequence joins TRBV18 and TRBJ2-5; possible D gene TRBD1, 5 bases. The V and J ends lost 3 bases and 2 bases respectively, with 7 bases between them. The CDR3 is 13 residues long. Per the germline V gene, CDR1 is KGHSH and CDR2 is LQKENI. CDR3 nucleotide sequence: TGTGCCAGCTCACCGGGGCCTCAAGAGACCCAGTACTTC. Translation gives CASSPGPQETQYF.

The chain couples TRBV3-1 (or the pseudogene TRBV3-2) to TRBJ2-5, with a possible D match to TRBD2 (6 bases). The germline V gene encodes CDR1 LGHDT and CDR2 YNNKEL (reference sequence). The CDR3 totals 16 residues. Trimming cost V 3 bases and J 5 bases, with 19 bases left between them. In nucleotides, the CDR3 is TGTGCCAGCAGCCACCCCCGACGGCTCCGGGAGGAGACCCAGTACTTC. It yields the protein CASSHPRRLREETQYF.

Only a few counts were recorded for this clone. V gene TRBV19 combines with J gene TRBJ2-3, with D hard to call. Germline CDR1 reads LNHDA; CDR2 reads SQIVND (reference sequence). The CDR3 has 15 residues. Between the trimmed V and J ends, which lost 5 bases and 2 bases, there was a span of 14 bases. In DNA form, the CDR3 reads TGTGCCAGTAGTCCCTCAGGAACTTTCACAGATACGCAGTATTTT. Translating gives CASSPSGTFTDTQYF.

This sequence joins TRBV6-5 and TRBJ1-5; D gene ambiguous. V shed 7 bases and J shed 1 base, with 8 bases lying between them. Germline V gives CDR1 MNHEY, CDR2 SVGAGI. The CDR3 is 13 residues long. For the CDR3, the DNA is TGTGCCAGCACCGCGTGGAGCAATCAGCCCCAGCATTTT. It is translated as CASTAWSNQPQHF.

V is TRBV5-1 and J is TRBJ2-5; 10 bases are shared with TRBD2. Trimming at V came to 4 bases and at J to 4 bases, leaving 7 bases not matched to a gene. Germline CDR1 is SGHRS and CDR2 is YFSETQ. The CDR3 contains 15 residues. DNA of the CDR3: TGCGCCAGCAGCCCAGCGGGGGGGCCTGGAGAGACCCAGTACTTC. Its translation is CASSPAGGPGETQYF.

This clone was seen a few times. CDR3 DNA sequence: TGTGCCAGCAGTCCAACAGGCGGATACTACTATGGCTACACCTTC. Encoded protein: CASSPTGGYYYGYTF. The chain is built from TRBV14 and TRBJ1-2, with D maybe TRBD1 (5 bases). The CDR3 has 15 amino acids. Germline V gene lookup returns CDR1 SGHDN and CDR2 FVKESK. Trimming took 6 bases from V and 3 from J, leaving 17 bases between them. The full variable domain, with the rest looked up from reference TRBV14 and TRBJ1-2, is EAGVTQFPSHSVIEKGQTVTLRCDPISGHDNLYWYRRVMGKEIKFLLHFVKESKQDESGMPNNRFLAERTGGTYSTLKVQPAELEDSGVYFCASSPTGGYYYGYTFGSGTRLTVV.

The V and J genes are TRBV11-2 and TRBJ1-3, with 8 bases that match TRBD1. Germline CDR1 SGHAT, CDR2 FQNNGV. Trimming took 1 base from V and 3 from J; bases not matched to a gene: 5. The CDR3 has 16 amino acids. The CDR3 spells CASSLGVQGVGNTIYF. Here the CDR3 DNA reads TGTGCCAGCAGCTTAGGAGTACAGGGGGTTGGAAACACCATATATTTT.

V and J are TRBV15 and TRBJ1-1; D is ambiguous. CDR3 length equals 14 residues. V was pared by 6 bases and J by 0 bases, with 11 bases between. CDR1 and CDR2 (germline): LNHNV, YYDKDF (reference sequence). The chain's CDR3 is CATSSRVLNTEAFF. CDR3 coding DNA: TGTGCCACCAGTAGCCGGGTCTTGAACACTGAAGCTTTCTTT.

The chain couples TRBV6-5 to TRBJ1-1; TRBD1 matches 8 bases. This CDR3 is 14 amino acids long. J lost 5 bases, V lost 7 bases, and 9 bases had no gene match. In germline, CDR1 is MNHEY, CDR2 SVGAGI. CDR3 loop: CASTVRGRDTEAFF. The CDR3 DNA reads as TGTGCCAGCACCGTCAGGGGGCGAGATACTGAAGCTTTCTTT.

The chain combines TRBV7-3 with TRBJ2-5, with TRBD1 as a possible D gene (5 bases). The CDR3 totals 15 residues. Trimming left V 6 bases short and J 4 bases short, with 18 bases between. In germline, CDR1 is SGHTA, CDR2 FQGTGA. The CDR3 sequence is CASSQSPARVETQYF. The CDR3 region has the DNA TGTGCCAGCAGTCAAAGTCCCGCCAGGGTAGAGACCCAGTACTTC.

The chain recombines TRBV11-2 with TRBJ2-4; TRBD1 matches 7 bases. This CDR3 has 13 amino acids. V shed 3 bases, J shed 5 bases, and the junction held 1 base outside the gene matches. Germline V CDR1 and CDR2: SGHAT, FQNNGV. The CDR3 here is CASSFGQENIQYF. The CDR3 DNA sequence: TGTGCCAGCAGCTTCGGACAGGAAAACATTCAGTACTTC.

The chain couples TRBV5-6 to TRBJ1-2; 7 bases match TRBD1. The germline gives CDR1 SGHDT, CDR2 YYEEEE. V lost 4 bases to trimming and J lost 5 bases; unmatched junction nucleotides: 2. This CDR3 comprises 12 residues. DNA of the CDR3: TGTGCCAGCAGCCCGGGACAGTATGGCTACACCTTC. It is translated as CASSPGQYGYTF. Complete variable domain (other parts from reference TRBV5-6 and TRBJ1-2): DAGVTQSPTHLIKTRGQQVTLRCSPKSGHDTVSWYQQALGQGPQFIFQYYEEEERQRGNFPDRFSGHQFPNYSSELNVNALLLGDSALYLCASSPGQYGYTFGSGTRLTVV.

V usage is TRBV7-2 and J usage is TRBJ2-7; no clear D gene. CDR1 SGHTA and CDR2 FQGNSA come from the germline V gene. The CDR3 length is 14 residues. V dropped 5 bases and J dropped 0 bases, with 11 bases sitting between them. The CDR3 sequence is CASSPVLSSYEQYF. The CDR3 DNA follows: TGTGCCAGCAGCCCAGTGTTAAGCTCCTACGAGCAGTACTTC. Complete variable domain (other parts from reference TRBV7-2 and TRBJ2-7): GAGVSQSPSNKVTEKGKDVELRCDPISGHTALYWYRQSLGQGLEFLIYFQGNSAPDKSGLPSDRFSAERTGGSVSTLTIQRTQQEDSAVYLCASSPVLSSYEQYFGPGTRLTVT.

As DNA, the CDR3 is TGTGCCAGCAGCTTAGTGGGCAAGAACACTGAAGCTTTCTTT. Protein product: CASSLVGKNTEAFF. The V gene is TRBV7-8, the J gene TRBJ1-1, with D unclear. The CDR3 is made up of 14 amino acids. Trimming stripped 1 base from V and 1 base from J, with 7 bases between. Germline-derived CDR1 and CDR2 are SGHVS and FQNEAQ. The full variable domain, rest sourced from reference TRBV7-8 and TRBJ1-1, is GAGVSQSPRYKVAKRGQDVALRCDPISGHVSLFWYQQALGQGPEFLTYFQNEAQLDKSGLPSDRFFAERPEGSVSTLKIQRTQQEDSAVYLCASSLVGKNTEAFFGQGTRLTVV.

The chain is built from TRBV7-2 and TRBJ2-1, with 10 bases that match TRBD2. V shed 3 bases, J shed 6 bases, and the junction held 5 bases outside the gene matches. The V gene's germline CDR1 is SGHTA and CDR2 FQGNSA. This CDR3 comprises 15 residues. CDR3: CASSLRVAGGNEQFF. CDR3 nucleotide sequence: TGTGCCAGCAGCTTGAGGGTAGCGGGGGGCAATGAGCAGTTCTTC.

V usage is TRBV11-3 and J usage is TRBJ2-7; 7 nucleotides align to TRBD1. The length of the CDR3 is 14 residues. Germline values: CDR1 SGHNT, CDR2 YENEEA. With V trimmed by 5 bases and J by 6 bases, 10 bases remained unmatched. CDR3 residues: CASSPLGTACEQYV. The DNA of the CDR3 is TGTGCCAGCAGCCCCCTCGGGACAGCTTGCGAGCAGTACGTC.

The chain combines TRBV21-1 with TRBJ2-4; the table's TRBD2 call for D was not verified on the DNA. TRBV21-1 is listed as a pseudogene. The CDR3 runs 15 residues. CDR3 nucleotide sequence: TGTGCCAGCAGCTTGGTAGGACTAGCCAAAAACATTCAGTACTTC. This sequence encodes CASSLVGLAKNIQYF.

This clone was recorded once. The chain is built from TRBV20-1 and TRBJ2-1, with TRBD2 matching over 7 bases. CDR3 length: 15 residues. Trimming took 3 bases from V and 2 from J; bases not matched to a gene: 7. Looked up from germline, CDR1 is DFQATT and CDR2 is SNEGSKA (reference sequence). The CDR3 is CSASLGSGPYNEQFF. DNA for the CDR3: TGCAGTGCTAGTCTAGGTAGCGGGCCCTACAATGAGCAGTTCTTC.

J is TRBJ2-7 and V is TRBV7-9; 8 bases align to TRBD1. This CDR3 region has 14 residues. Trimming took 5 bases from V and 3 from J; bases not matched to a gene: 6. Germline V gene sequence: CDR1 SEHNR, CDR2 FQNEAQ (reference sequence). CDR3 nucleotides: TGTGCCAGCAGCAGCGGACAGGGCGGCTACGAGCAGTACGTC. As protein: CASSSGQGGYEQYV.

This clone came up a few times. The chain has TRBV24-1 and TRBJ2-1; 9 bases line up with TRBD2. V gave up 7 bases and J gave up 7 bases; unmatched junction bases: 13. The CDR3 contains 16 residues. The germline V gene encodes CDR1 KGHDR and CDR2 SFDVKD. CDR3 nucleotides: TGTGCCACCAGCCGATACGGCGGGAGGGGAGGAAATGAGCAGTTCTTC. Translating gives CATSRYGGRGGNEQFF.

In its sample, this clone was seen once. The V call is TRBV27, the J call TRBJ1-2; 7 bases align to TRBD1. The V gene end was trimmed by 4 bases and the J gene end by 8 bases; junction bases not matched to a gene: 10. In germline, CDR1 is MNHEY, CDR2 SMNVEV (reference sequence). The CDR3 totals 14 residues. The CDR3 region has the DNA TGTGCCAGCAGTTCGGCCGACAGGGTTTTGGGCTACACCTTC. Translated, it gives CASSSADRVLGYTF.

The rearrangement links TRBV30 to TRBJ2-2; 11 bases fit TRBD2. The CDR3 length is 14 residues. CDR1 is GTSNPN and CDR2 is SVGIG in the germline V gene (reference sequence). V lost 4 bases to trimming and J lost 5 bases; unmatched junction nucleotides: 3. The CDR3 is CAWNIAGGTGELFF. The DNA for the CDR3 is TGTGCCTGGAACATAGCGGGAGGGACCGGGGAGCTGTTTTTT.

This clone was seen a few times. The chain recombines TRBV5-8 with TRBJ1-6, with D tentatively TRBD1 (5 bases). CDR3 size: 15 residues. From germline, CDR1 is SGHTS and CDR2 YDEGEE. With 4 bases removed from V and 1 base from J, the gap between germline ends came to 9 bases. The CDR3 is CASSPTGSYNSPLHF. CDR3 DNA sequence: TGTGCCAGCAGCCCTACAGGTTCCTATAATTCACCCCTCCACTTT.

The rearrangement links TRBV9 to TRBJ2-1; maybe TRBD1 (5 bases). The length of the CDR3 is 16 residues. Trimming cost V 1 base and J 0 bases, with 11 bases left between them. Per germline, CDR1 SGDLS and CDR2 YYNGEE. Written as DNA, the CDR3 is TGTGCCAGCAGCGTAAAGGGGCGGAGCTCCTACAATGAGCAGTTCTTC. Its translation: CASSVKGRSSYNEQFF.

This chain links TRBV29-1 with TRBJ2-3; D unresolved. V lost 7 bases to trimming and J lost 3 bases, with 5 bases between them. Germline-derived CDR1 and CDR2 are SQVTM and ANQGSEA. The CDR3 extends over 10 amino acids. CDR3 bases: TGCAGCGCCTCTACAGATACGCAGTATTTT. Translated, it gives CSASTDTQYF.

The V gene is TRBV5-6, the J gene TRBJ1-3; D remains unclear. This CDR3 has 13 amino acids. Germline-derived CDR1 and CDR2 are SGHDT and YYEEEE. V was pared by 1 base and J by 2 bases, with 4 bases between. CDR3 protein: CASSLPAGNTIYF. The CDR3 coding sequence is TGTGCCAGCAGCTTGCCAGCTGGAAACACCATATATTTT.

V is TRBV9 and J is TRBJ1-5; D gene uncertain. Trimming cost V 1 base and J 3 bases, with 8 bases left between them. The CDR3 runs to 14 residues. Germline CDR1 and CDR2: SGDLS and YYNGEE. Here the CDR3 DNA reads TGTGCCAGCAGCGTACGCGGCTACAATCAGCCCCAGCATTTT. This encodes CASSVRGYNQPQHF.